The 18 T cell receptor beta chains below all came from one sample that was sequenced in a study of cytomegalovirus exposure and HLA in healthy donors. This PCR relied on a set of 60 Vbeta primers and 13 Jbeta primers. Sequencing used immunoSEQ multiplex PCR; TCRdb keeps in-frame clones, though not all of them. The sample records some 180,000 clones, roughly 80% being singletons. Sequencing used PBMCs. The receptors originated from a girl under 18 in good health and CMV-seropositive.

For the CDR3, the DNA is TGTGCCAGCAGTCCACTTAGCGGGAGACCTCCCTACGAGCAGTACTTC. This codes for CASSPLSGRPPYEQYF. This sequence joins TRBV27 and TRBJ2-7, with TRBD2 matching 9 bases. The CDR3 has 16 residues. Germline V CDR1 and CDR2: MNHEY, SMNVEV (reference sequence). Germline trimming cut 5 bases from V and 2 bases from J; bases unmatched to any gene: 10.

This chain connects TRBV6-5 to TRBJ2-7, with 9 bases identical to TRBD1. In germline, CDR1 is MNHEY, CDR2 SVGAGI. V shed 6 bases and J 4 bases; nucleotides not matched to a gene: 7. The CDR3 is 14 amino acids. In DNA form, the CDR3 reads TGTGCCAGCAGCCGAACAGGGGGCGATTACGAGCAGTACTTC. Protein: CASSRTGGDYEQYF.

The chain couples TRBV9 to TRBJ2-2; tentative D call: TRBD2 (5 bases). Germline V gene lookup returns CDR1 SGDLS and CDR2 YYNGEE. V was shortened by 0 bases and J by 6 bases, with 9 bases between the two germline ends. The CDR3 extends over 14 amino acids. In DNA, the CDR3 is TGTGCCAGCAGCGTAGACGGGGTGGCCGGGGAGCTGTTTTTT. Translation gives CASSVDGVAGELFF.

This clone has only one observation. This chain connects TRBV10-3 to TRBJ1-3; D might be TRBD1 (5 bases). Trimming pared 6 bases from V and 11 bases from J, leaving 11 bases between. In germline, CDR1 is ENHRY, CDR2 SYGVKD. The CDR3 is 11 residues long. The CDR3 nucleotides read TGTGCCATCAGCACGGGGACTCCCATATATTTT. Residues: CAISTGTPIYF.

The table lists this clone with a count of one. The rearrangement joins TRBV11-2 to TRBJ2-7; D gene ambiguous. CDR1 is SGHAT, CDR2 FQNNGV, per germline. The germline V and J ends were trimmed by 1 base and 6 bases, with 7 bases remaining between them. This CDR3 comprises 12 residues. CDR3 nucleotides: TGTGCCAGCAGCTTAGCAGCAGGCGAGCAGTACTTC. This gives the protein CASSLAAGEQYF.

The chain has TRBV5-6 and TRBJ2-7; the D gene is possibly TRBD1 (6 bases). V lost 3 bases and J 4 bases, leaving 17 bases between the germline ends. CDR1 and CDR2 from the germline V gene are SGHDT and YYEEEE. The CDR3 has 15 residues. This CDR3 reads CASSYRVKLGYEQYF. The CDR3 DNA reads TGTGCCAGCAGCTACAGGGTAAAATTAGGGTACGAGCAGTACTTC.

This clone was detected only a few times. V usage is TRBV6-1 and J usage is TRBJ1-4, with a possible D match to TRBD1 (6 bases). Germline CDR1 MNHNS, CDR2 SASEGT. V lost 7 bases, J lost 7 bases, and 19 bases lay in between. The CDR3 is 15 residues long. Here the CDR3 reads CASTLPGVLGEKLFF. The CDR3 coding sequence is TGTGCCAGCACCTTACCAGGGGTATTGGGTGAAAAACTGTTTTTT.

The V gene is TRBV7-2, the J gene TRBJ2-7; no definite D call. Germline V gene sequence: CDR1 SGHTA, CDR2 FQGNSA. V was trimmed by 4 bases and J by 3 bases, leaving 4 bases between them. This CDR3 is 11 amino acids long. The CDR3 DNA reads as TGTGCCAGCAGCTCGGTCTACGAGCAGTACTTC. This sequence encodes CASSSVYEQYF.

The chain couples TRBV15 to TRBJ2-5; 10 bases are shared with TRBD2. Trimming removed 3 bases from V and 3 bases from J; junction bases left unmatched: 10. This CDR3 has 17 amino acids. Germline CDR1 LNHNV, CDR2 YYDKDF (reference sequence). As DNA, the CDR3 is TGTGCCACCAGCAGGGCAGCTAGCGGGAGCAACAAAGAGACCCAGTACTTC. This translates into CATSRAASGSNKETQYF.

The chain recombines TRBV5-8 with TRBJ1-2; unclear D gene. The germline V gene encodes CDR1 SGHTS and CDR2 YDEGEE. CDR3 length: 14 residues. Trimming removed 4 bases from V and 4 bases from J, with 14 bases in between. The CDR3 bases are TGTGCCAGCAGCCCGTCGGAGAGGAGCTATGGCTACACCTTC. Amino acid sequence: CASSPSERSYGYTF.

The J gene is TRBJ2-7, the V gene TRBV5-1, with TRBD1 identical over 8 bases. The V segment lost 4 bases and the J segment 5 bases; nucleotides outside the gene matches: 5. The CDR3 contains 13 residues. Germline-derived CDR1 and CDR2 are SGHRS and YFSETQ. Written as DNA, the CDR3 is TGCGCCAGCAGCATACAGGGGGTGGACGAGCAGTACTTC. It codes for CASSIQGVDEQYF.

The chain recombines TRBV19 with TRBJ1-2; D gene ambiguous. The CDR3 is 15 residues long. The V gene lost 5 bases and the J gene lost 4 bases, with 17 bases spanning the gap. Germline V gives CDR1 LNHDA, CDR2 SQIVND (reference sequence). CDR3 nucleotide sequence: TGTGCCAGTAGTCCACCCCAGGCAGGCCTCTATGGCTACACCTTC. This translates into CASSPPQAGLYGYTF.

V gene TRBV27 combines with J gene TRBJ2-7; TRBD2 matches 12 bases. The germline V gene has CDR1 MNHEY and CDR2 SMNVEV (reference sequence). Trimming removed 4 bases from V and 2 bases from J; junction bases left unmatched: 9. The length of the CDR3 is 17 residues. DNA for the CDR3: TGTGCCAGCAGTTCCCTCCGGACTAGCGGGACAACCTACGAGCAGTACTTC. This translates into CASSSLRTSGTTYEQYF.

V gene TRBV5-6 combines with J gene TRBJ2-1; 7 positions match TRBD2. Germline CDR1 SGHDT, CDR2 YYEEEE. This CDR3 contains 16 residues. J gave up 5 bases and V 2 bases, and 10 bases lay outside the gene matches. This chain's CDR3 is CASSLQAGLNNNEQFF. CDR3 nucleotides: TGTGCCAGCAGCTTACAAGCGGGGCTCAACAACAATGAGCAGTTCTTC. Full variable domain (outside the CDR3, taken from reference TRBV5-6 and TRBJ2-1): DAGVTQSPTHLIKTRGQQVTLRCSPKSGHDTVSWYQQALGQGPQFIFQYYEEEERQRGNFPDRFSGHQFPNYSSELNVNALLLGDSALYLCASSLQAGLNNNEQFFGPGTRLTVL.

CDR3 amino acids: CSASSVYGYTF. For the CDR3, the DNA is TGCAGTGCTAGTAGTGTCTATGGCTACACCTTC. This chain connects TRBV20-1 to TRBJ1-2; unclear D gene. Looked up from germline, CDR1 is DFQATT and CDR2 is SNEGSKA (reference sequence). Deletions cut 3 bases from V and 4 bases from J, with 6 bases between. The CDR3 loop spans 11 amino acids.

This chain connects TRBV29-1 to TRBJ1-1; D ambiguous. V lost 7 bases to trimming and J lost 1 base, with 10 bases between them. Germline-derived CDR1 and CDR2 are SQVTM and ANQGSEA. This CDR3 spans 12 amino acids. CDR3 in DNA: TGCAGCGGCCTGGGGAGGAACACTGAAGCTTTCTTT. Translating gives CSGLGRNTEAFF.

On this clone: One end of the junction does not line up with germline, which may come from a read error. The CDR3 region is CASSLRLTGSADMQYF. For the CDR3, the DNA is TGTGCCAGCAGCTTGAGGTTGACAGGGAGTGCAGATATGCAGTATTTT. The rearrangement uses TRBV5-4 and TRBJ2-3; TRBD1 matches 7 bases. The CDR3 sequence is 16 residues long. From germline, CDR1 is SGHNT and CDR2 YYREEE (reference sequence).

This clone was counted a few times. V usage is TRBV30 and J usage is TRBJ2-1; the D is unclear. Germline V gene sequence: CDR1 GTSNPN, CDR2 SVGIG (reference sequence). Trimming left V 4 bases short and J 4 bases short, with 5 bases between. The CDR3 length is 11 residues. DNA for the CDR3: TGTGCCTGGACAGAATACAATGAGCAGTTCTTC. Residues: CAWTEYNEQFF.